This is a list of T cell receptor beta chains from one sample in a study of Ad26.COV2.S vaccination and SARS-CoV-2 variants. Clones were read by immunoSEQ multiplex PCR, and TCRdb kept only the in-frame ones, dropping some. The sample gives some 480,000 clones, about 83% of which show up once; 9.5% to 15% is in the top ten. This sample comprised peripheral blood, obtained in a trial of Ad26.COV2.S vaccine versus placebo. All receptors come from a person aged 18-60 years who received the Ad26.COV2.S COVID-19 vaccine or a placebo. Each CDR3 is given with its conserved first and last residue. Fields, in order: D gene, V gene, clone size, J gene, CDR3 length, CDR3 protein, CDR3 DNA. The D gene is left open where the match is weak. Not every row has a clone size; where given, it reads once, few, many or a size class.

TRBD2	TRBV11-1	few	TRBJ2-1	15	CASSLSGTTHNEQFF	TGTGCCAGCAGCTTAAGTGGGACTACCCACAATGAGCAGTTCTTC
NA	TRBV5-5	few	TRBJ1-3	14	CASSLEASGNTIYF	TGTGCCAGCAGCTTGGAAGCAAGTGGAAACACCATATATTTT
NA	TRBV6-5	NA	TRBJ1-3	15	CASSYTGSSGNTIYF	TGTGCCAGCAGTTATACAGGTTCCTCTGGAAACACCATATATTTT
NA	TRBV7-2	NA	TRBJ2-1	15	CASSLSPGPYNEQFF	TGTGCCAGCAGCTTAAGTCCGGGGCCTTACAATGAGCAGTTCTTC
NA	TRBV7-8	NA	TRBJ1-5	14	CASSLAGPGQPQHF	TGTGCCAGCAGCTTAGCAGGACCTGGTCAGCCCCAGCATTTT
NA	TRBV7-2	NA	TRBJ2-3	16	CASSLMALVVTDTQYF	TGTGCCAGCAGCTTAATGGCGCTAGTGGTGACAGATACGCAGTATTTT
TRBD1	TRBV2	NA	TRBJ1-3	15	CASSLTGYSGNTIYF	TGTGCCAGCAGTCTGACAGGGTATTCCGGAAACACCATATATTTT
NA	TRBV27	NA	TRBJ1-6	16	CASSYRGTLDNSPLHF	TGTGCCAGCAGTTACCGAGGGACCCTAGATAATTCACCCCTCCACTTT
NA	TRBV9	NA	TRBJ2-7	13	CASSFASDGEQYF	TGTGCCAGCAGCTTTGCTAGCGACGGCGAGCAGTACTTC
TRBD2	TRBV9	NA	TRBJ2-1	15	CASSVGTSGHTEQFF	TGTGCCAGCAGCGTCGGGACTAGCGGCCACACCGAGCAGTTCTTC
NA	TRBV7-8	NA	TRBJ1-1	15	CASSLVGGANSEAFF	TGTGCCAGCAGCTTAGTGGGAGGGGCTAATTCTGAAGCTTTCTTT
NA	TRBV21-1	NA	TRBJ1-6	19	CASSKARRRTGADNSPLHF	TGTGCCAGCAGCAAAGCTCGCCGGCGGACAGGGGCCGATAATTCACCCCTCCACTTT
NA	TRBV20-1	NA	TRBJ2-1	11	CSAMAEIEQFF	TGCAGTGCTATGGCAGAGATTGAGCAGTTCTTC
NA	TRBV3-1/TRBV3-2	NA	TRBJ2-2	17	CASSQDELLPNTGELFF	TGTGCCAGCAGCCAAGATGAGTTGCTACCAAACACCGGGGAGCTGTTTTTT
TRBD1	TRBV30	NA	TRBJ1-1	13	CALRRTGLSEAFF	TGTGCCTTACGCCGGACAGGGCTCTCTGAAGCTTTCTTT
TRBD2	TRBV18	NA	TRBJ2-7	13	CASSLSGGYEQYF	TGTGCCAGCTCACTTAGCGGGGGCTACGAGCAGTACTTC
NA	TRBV28	NA	TRBJ2-7	15	CASSNRGRTYYEQYF	TGTGCCAGCAGCAACCGGGGACGGACGTACTACGAGCAGTACTTC
TRBD2	TRBV5-1	NA	TRBJ2-7	16	CASSPPGRGETYEQYF	TGCGCCAGCAGCCCCCCTGGTCGGGGGGAGACCTACGAGCAGTACTTC
NA	TRBV7-3	NA	TRBJ1-4	12	CASSPDGEKLFF	TGTGCCAGCAGCCCGGACGGGGAAAAACTGTTTTTT
NA	TRBV30	once	TRBJ2-2	13	CAWSVRGDGELFF	TGTGCCTGGAGTGTACGAGGGGACGGGGAGCTGTTTTTT
TRBD1	TRBV2	NA	TRBJ1-2	14	CASSELGQGGGYTF	TGTGCCAGCAGTGAACTGGGACAGGGCGGTGGCTACACCTTC
NA	TRBV24-1	many	TRBJ2-3	13	CATSDPGWGRQYF	TGTGCCACCAGTGACCCGGGTTGGGGGAGGCAGTATTTT
NA	TRBV9	once	TRBJ1-1	15	CASSPQVRMNTEAFF	TGTGCCAGCAGCCCCCAGGTGAGGATGAACACTGAAGCTTTCTTT
NA	TRBV29-1	once	TRBJ1-3	14	CSVRAGPFGNTIYF	TGCAGCGTTCGGGCAGGCCCTTTTGGAAACACCATATATTTT
NA	TRBV4-3	NA	TRBJ1-2	15	CASSQGRSLNYGYTF	TGCGCCAGCAGCCAAGGAAGGAGTCTTAACTATGGCTACACCTTC
NA	TRBV30	NA	TRBJ1-3	13	CAWSAGGGNTIYF	TGTGCCTGGAGTGCCGGCGGGGGAAACACCATATATTTT
TRBD1	TRBV7-9	NA	TRBJ1-1	16	CASSPRVGTGGTEAFF	TGTGCCAGCAGCCCACGCGTCGGGACAGGGGGCACTGAAGCTTTCTTT
NA	TRBV20-1	NA	TRBJ2-5	11	CSARTVVPQYF	TGCAGTGCCCGGACAGTTGTACCCCAGTACTTC
NA	TRBV9	NA	TRBJ2-2	14	CASSGPGNTGELFF	TGTGCCAGCAGCGGACCCGGGAACACCGGGGAGCTGTTTTTT
NA	TRBV5-1	few	TRBJ2-3	16	CASSPGLWTTTDTQYF	TGCGCCAGCAGCCCAGGACTCTGGACGACCACAGATACGCAGTATTTT
NA	TRBV5-4	NA	TRBJ1-4	14	CASSLAGLGEKLFF	TGTGCCAGCAGCTTGGCGGGGTTAGGCGAAAAACTGTTTTTT
TRBD1	TRBV5-1	NA	TRBJ2-1	15	CASSFRDSLRNEQFF	TGCGCCAGCAGCTTCCGGGACAGTCTAAGAAATGAGCAGTTCTTC
TRBD2	TRBV9	NA	TRBJ2-3	15	CASSVIGRETDTQYF	TGTGCCAGCAGCGTAATCGGGAGGGAAACAGATACGCAGTATTTT
NA	TRBV21-1	NA	TRBJ2-4	12	CASSKDYDLEYF	TGTGCCAGCAGCAAGGACTACGATCTCGAGTACTTC
TRBD2	TRBV20-1	NA	TRBJ2-1	16	CSASAGLAGGYIEQFF	TGCAGTGCTAGTGCCGGACTAGCGGGAGGGTACATTGAGCAGTTCTTC
TRBD2	TRBV5-1	NA	TRBJ2-2	18	CASSLALLAGGNTGELFF	TGCGCCAGCAGCTTGGCCTTACTAGCGGGAGGGAACACCGGGGAGCTGTTTTTT
NA	TRBV7-8	NA	TRBJ2-1	17	CASTHLVSWGSYNEQFF	TGTGCCAGCACCCATCTGGTTAGTTGGGGCTCCTACAATGAGCAGTTCTTC
TRBD1	TRBV29-1	NA	TRBJ1-1	10	CSVGTGKAFF	TGCAGCGTGGGGACAGGGAAAGCTTTCTTT
NA	TRBV5-4	NA	TRBJ2-1	15	CASSLAGGANNEQFF	TGTGCCAGCAGCTTGGCAGGGGGGGCGAACAATGAGCAGTTCTTC
NA	TRBV3-1/TRBV3-2	NA	TRBJ1-2	14	CASSQVAKNYGYTF	TGTGCCAGCAGCCAAGTCGCCAAAAACTATGGCTACACCTTC
NA	TRBV19	NA	TRBJ2-7	11	CASSDGYEQYF	TGTGCCAGTAGCGACGGCTACGAGCAGTACTTC
NA	TRBV5-1	NA	TRBJ2-3	14	CASSLGTPTDTQYF	TGCGCCAGCAGCTTGGGTACACCCACAGATACGCAGTATTTT
NA	TRBV7-2	NA	TRBJ1-5	13	CASSSNSNQPQHF	TGTGCCAGCAGCTCGAATAGCAATCAGCCCCAGCATTTT
NA	TRBV7-9	NA	TRBJ1-1	15	CASSVGTDRNTEAFF	TGTGCCAGCAGCGTCGGGACGGACAGGAACACTGAAGCTTTCTTT
NA	TRBV30	NA	TRBJ1-4	14	CAWKTYGRDEKLFF	TGTGCCTGGAAGACCTACGGACGGGACGAAAAACTGTTTTTT
NA	TRBV18	NA	TRBJ1-1	13	CASSPTEYTEAFF	TGTGCCAGCTCCCCCACCGAATACACTGAAGCTTTCTTT
TRBD1	TRBV4-3	NA	TRBJ2-5	14	CASSPTGVTETQYF	TGCGCCAGCAGCCCGACAGGGGTGACAGAGACCCAGTACTTC
NA	TRBV28	NA	TRBJ2-1	17	CASSLPVTSPSYNEQFF	TGTGCCAGCAGTTTGCCCGTTACTAGCCCCTCCTACAATGAGCAGTTCTTC
TRBD1	TRBV28	NA	TRBJ2-3	16	CATFTAGTGAKDTQYF	TGTGCCACCTTTACCGCCGGGACAGGGGCCAAAGATACGCAGTATTTT